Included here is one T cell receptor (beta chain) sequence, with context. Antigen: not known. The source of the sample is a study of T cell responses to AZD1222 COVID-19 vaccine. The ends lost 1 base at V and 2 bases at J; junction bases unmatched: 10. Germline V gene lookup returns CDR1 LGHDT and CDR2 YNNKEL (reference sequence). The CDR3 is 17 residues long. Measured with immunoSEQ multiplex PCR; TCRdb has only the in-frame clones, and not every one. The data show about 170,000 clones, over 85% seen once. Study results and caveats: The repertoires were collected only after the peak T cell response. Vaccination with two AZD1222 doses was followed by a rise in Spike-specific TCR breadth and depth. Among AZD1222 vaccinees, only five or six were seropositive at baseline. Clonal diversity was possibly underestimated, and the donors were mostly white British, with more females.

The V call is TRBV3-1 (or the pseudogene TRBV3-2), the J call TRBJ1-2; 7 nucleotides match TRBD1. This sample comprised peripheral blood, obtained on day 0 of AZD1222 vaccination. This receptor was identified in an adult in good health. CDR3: CASSQGVGRGNNYGYTF. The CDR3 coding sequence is TGTGCCAGCAGCCAAGGTGTAGGCAGGGGGAACAACTATGGCTACACCTTC.